The present T cell receptor beta chain was sequenced within a study of T-cell memory formation after mild COVID-19. Using its own MiXCR run on the 5' RACE reads, TCRdb lists one record per CDR3 protein. The table lists around 150,000 distinct CDR3 sequences, around 10% of them singletons. The germline gives CDR1 ENHRY, CDR2 SYGVKD. The CDR3 spans 13 residues. V shed 4 bases and J shed 0 bases, with 6 bases lying between them. Whole-study results and caveats: Clones that contracted from day 15 to 85 were balanced CD4/CD8, while later expanders leaned CD4+.

To note about this clonotype: What it binds is not known.

This sequence originates from a man between 18 and 35 years old who had mild COVID-19 (a few samples of this study predate the infection). Cell type and time point are not known. V and J are TRBV10-3 and TRBJ2-5; D gene ambiguous. Input material: PBMCs or a T cell subset sorted from them (not recorded which). This CDR3 reads CAISAWNQETQYF. The CDR3 DNA follows: TGTGCCATCAGTGCTTGGAACCAAGAGACCCAGTACTTC.